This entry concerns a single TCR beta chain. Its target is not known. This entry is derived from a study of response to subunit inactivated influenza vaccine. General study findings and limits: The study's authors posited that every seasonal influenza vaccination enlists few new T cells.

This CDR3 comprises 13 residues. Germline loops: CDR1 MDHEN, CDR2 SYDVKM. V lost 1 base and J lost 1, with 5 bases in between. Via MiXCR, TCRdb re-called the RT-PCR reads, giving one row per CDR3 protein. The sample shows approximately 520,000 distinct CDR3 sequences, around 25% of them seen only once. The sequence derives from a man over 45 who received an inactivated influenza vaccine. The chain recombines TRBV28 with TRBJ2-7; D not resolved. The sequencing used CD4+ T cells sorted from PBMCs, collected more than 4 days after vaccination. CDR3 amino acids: CASSLLLSYEQYF. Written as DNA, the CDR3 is TGTGCCAGCAGTTTATTACTATCCTACGAGCAGTACTTC.